This is a list of T cell receptor beta chains from one sample in a study of T cell changes during pregnancy in multiple sclerosis. Data came from immunoSEQ multiplex PCR; TCRdb stores just in-frame clones and leaves some out. This sample has tens of thousands of clones, with roughly 91% found just once. Material: peripheral blood, obtained in the third trimester of pregnancy. Receptors were obtained from a female donor in good health, enrolled as a control in a pregnancy study. Each CDR3 is given with its conserved first and last residue. D genes are given only for firm matches. Only part of the rows carry a size: once, few, many, or a class if the clone is expanded.

J gene: TRBJ2-7; clone size: .; D gene: .; V gene: TRBV6-4; CDR3 protein: CASSDSNRGRLVEQYF; CDR3 DNA: TGTGCCAGCAGTGACTCTAATAGGGGTCGCTTAGTCGAGCAGTACTTC
J gene: TRBJ2-7; clone size: .; D gene: .; V gene: TRBV2; CDR3 protein: CASRLVYEQYF; CDR3 DNA: TGTGCCAGCAGACTAGTATACGAGCAGTACTTC
J gene: TRBJ2-2; clone size: .; D gene: .; V gene: TRBV28; CDR3 protein: CASRVQGYESGELFF; CDR3 DNA: TGTGCCAGCAGGGTTCAGGGGTATGAGTCCGGGGAGCTGTTTTTT
J gene: TRBJ2-1; clone size: .; D gene: TRBD2; V gene: TRBV6-5; CDR3 protein: CASSYMSGSSNEQFF; CDR3 DNA: TGTGCCAGCAGTTACATGAGCGGGAGTAGTAATGAGCAGTTCTTC
J gene: TRBJ2-2; clone size: .; D gene: TRBD2; V gene: TRBV7-2; CDR3 protein: CASRLGLAGQSNTGELFF; CDR3 DNA: TGTGCCAGCAGATTAGGGCTAGCGGGGCAATCGAACACCGGGGAGCTGTTTTTT
J gene: TRBJ1-6; clone size: .; D gene: TRBD1; V gene: TRBV15; CDR3 protein: CATSRQGGNSPLHF; CDR3 DNA: TGTGCCACCAGCAGGCAGGGGGGAAATTCACCCCTCCACTTT
J gene: TRBJ2-1; clone size: .; D gene: TRBD2; V gene: TRBV4-3; CDR3 protein: CASSQDRGTTLYNEQFF; CDR3 DNA: TGCGCCAGCAGCCAAGATCGTGGGACTACCCTATACAATGAGCAGTTCTTC
J gene: TRBJ2-7; clone size: once; D gene: TRBD1; V gene: TRBV5-1; CDR3 protein: CASSAGQGAYYEQYF; CDR3 DNA: TGCGCCAGCAGCGCAGGACAGGGGGCCTATTACGAGCAGTACTTC
J gene: TRBJ2-1; clone size: .; D gene: TRBD2; V gene: TRBV30; CDR3 protein: CAWSDLGGLAGVNEQFF; CDR3 DNA: TGTGCCTGGAGTGACCTGGGGGGACTAGCGGGAGTCAATGAGCAGTTCTTC
J gene: TRBJ1-2; clone size: .; D gene: TRBD1; V gene: TRBV28; CDR3 protein: CASSTTGGGYGYTF; CDR3 DNA: TGTGCCAGCAGTACGACAGGGGGGGGCTATGGCTACACCTTC
J gene: TRBJ2-7; clone size: .; D gene: .; V gene: TRBV19; CDR3 protein: CASGVGQGSYEQYF; CDR3 DNA: TGTGCCAGTGGGGTGGGGCAGGGGTCCTACGAGCAGTACTTC
J gene: TRBJ2-4; clone size: .; D gene: .; V gene: TRBV29-1; CDR3 protein: CSVGQLAKNIQYF; CDR3 DNA: TGCAGCGTCGGACAGTTAGCCAAAAACATTCAGTACTTC
J gene: TRBJ2-7; clone size: .; D gene: TRBD2; V gene: TRBV2; CDR3 protein: CASSVGALASGYEQYF; CDR3 DNA: TGTGCCAGCAGTGTAGGTGCCCTGGCTAGCGGGTACGAGCAGTACTTC
J gene: TRBJ2-7; clone size: .; D gene: TRBD2; V gene: TRBV27; CDR3 protein: CASSLSGLESHEQYF; CDR3 DNA: TGTGCCAGCAGTTTATCAGGACTAGAGTCCCACGAGCAGTACTTC
J gene: TRBJ2-7; clone size: .; D gene: TRBD2; V gene: TRBV5-6; CDR3 protein: CASSWGLAGGNEQYF; CDR3 DNA: TGTGCCAGCAGCTGGGGACTAGCGGGGGGAAACGAGCAGTACTTC
J gene: TRBJ1-6; clone size: once; D gene: .; V gene: TRBV19; CDR3 protein: CASSTPPSGQRTNSPLHF; CDR3 DNA: TGTGCCAGTAGTACCCCCCCATCTGGACAGCGAACTAATTCACCCCTCCACTTT
J gene: TRBJ1-4; clone size: .; D gene: .; V gene: TRBV27; CDR3 protein: CASSRKAAGEKLFF; CDR3 DNA: TGTGCCAGCAGTAGAAAAGCCGCCGGGGAAAAACTGTTTTTT
J gene: TRBJ1-3; clone size: .; D gene: TRBD1; V gene: TRBV6-1; CDR3 protein: CASPSQGGSGNTIYF; CDR3 DNA: TGTGCCAGCCCCAGTCAGGGGGGTTCTGGAAACACCATATATTTT
J gene: TRBJ2-2; clone size: .; D gene: .; V gene: TRBV2; CDR3 protein: CASRASPNTGELFF; CDR3 DNA: TGTGCCAGCAGAGCTTCACCAAACACCGGGGAGCTGTTTTTT
J gene: TRBJ2-7; clone size: .; D gene: TRBD1; V gene: TRBV4-3; CDR3 protein: CASSQGGQGGSYEQYF; CDR3 DNA: TGCGCCAGCAGCCAGGGGGGACAGGGAGGATCCTACGAGCAGTACTTC
J gene: TRBJ1-2; clone size: .; D gene: .; V gene: TRBV6-5; CDR3 protein: CATRQRPNYGYTF; CDR3 DNA: TGTGCCACCAGACAGAGACCTAACTATGGCTACACCTTC
J gene: TRBJ1-5; clone size: .; D gene: .; V gene: TRBV28; CDR3 protein: CASSLVLGTDSNQPQHF; CDR3 DNA: TGTGCCAGCAGTTTAGTTTTGGGCACGGATAGCAATCAGCCCCAGCATTTT
J gene: TRBJ1-1; clone size: few; D gene: .; V gene: TRBV6-5; CDR3 protein: CASSRGRTLNTEAFF; CDR3 DNA: TGTGCCAGCAGTAGGGGCAGAACTTTGAACACTGAAGCTTTCTTT
J gene: TRBJ2-7; clone size: .; D gene: .; V gene: TRBV23-1; CDR3 protein: CASSQFLTGMRCDEQYF; CDR3 DNA: TGCGCCAGCAGTCAATTCCTCACGGGTATGCGTTGTGACGAGCAGTACTTC
J gene: TRBJ2-7; clone size: once; D gene: TRBD1; V gene: TRBV28; CDR3 protein: CASSPRGPPYEQYF; CDR3 DNA: TGTGCCAGCAGCCCTAGGGGGCCTCCCTACGAGCAGTACTTC
J gene: TRBJ2-7; clone size: .; D gene: .; V gene: TRBV10-3; CDR3 protein: CAISESDRSYEQYF; CDR3 DNA: TGTGCCATCAGTGAGTCCGACAGATCTTACGAGCAGTACTTC
J gene: TRBJ1-2; clone size: .; D gene: .; V gene: TRBV6-4; CDR3 protein: CASKPSGRENYGYTF; CDR3 DNA: TGTGCCAGCAAGCCCTCAGGGAGGGAAAACTATGGCTACACCTTC
J gene: TRBJ1-5; clone size: .; D gene: TRBD1; V gene: TRBV2; CDR3 protein: CASRARTGGGQPQHF; CDR3 DNA: TGTGCCAGCAGGGCTCGGACAGGGGGGGGACAGCCCCAGCATTTT
J gene: TRBJ2-3; clone size: .; D gene: TRBD2; V gene: TRBV10-3; CDR3 protein: CAISDTSASTDTQYF; CDR3 DNA: TGTGCCATCAGTGATACTAGCGCGAGCACAGATACGCAGTATTTT
J gene: TRBJ2-1; clone size: .; D gene: .; V gene: TRBV20-1; CDR3 protein: CSARLPAEQFF; CDR3 DNA: TGCAGTGCTAGACTCCCAGCGGAGCAGTTCTTC
J gene: TRBJ2-7; clone size: .; D gene: TRBD1; V gene: TRBV25-1; CDR3 protein: CAAPGQSYEQYF; CDR3 DNA: TGTGCCGCCCCGGGACAGTCCTACGAGCAGTACTTC
J gene: TRBJ2-7; clone size: .; D gene: TRBD1; V gene: TRBV7-9; CDR3 protein: CASSFSGTGFREQYF; CDR3 DNA: TGTGCCAGCAGCTTTTCCGGGACAGGGTTTCGGGAGCAGTACTTC
J gene: TRBJ1-2; clone size: .; D gene: TRBD1; V gene: TRBV6-4; CDR3 protein: CASRARDRAGYGYTF; CDR3 DNA: TGTGCCAGCAGGGCCCGGGACAGGGCAGGCTATGGCTACACCTTC
J gene: TRBJ1-1; clone size: .; D gene: TRBD1; V gene: TRBV2; CDR3 protein: CASSEARTGGATEAFF; CDR3 DNA: TGTGCCAGCAGTGAAGCGCGAACAGGGGGCGCGACTGAAGCTTTCTTT
J gene: TRBJ1-1; clone size: once; D gene: .; V gene: TRBV5-4; CDR3 protein: CASSLDRFNSEAFF; CDR3 DNA: TGTGCCAGCAGCTTGGACAGGTTCAACTCTGAAGCTTTCTTT
J gene: TRBJ2-2; clone size: .; D gene: TRBD2; V gene: TRBV27; CDR3 protein: CASRLTAGGRTGELFF; CDR3 DNA: TGTGCCAGCAGACTAACAGCGGGGGGGCGGACCGGGGAGCTGTTTTTT
J gene: TRBJ1-1; clone size: .; D gene: .; V gene: TRBV7-6; CDR3 protein: CASSPRLGQKYTEAFF; CDR3 DNA: TGTGCCAGCAGCCCTCGCTTAGGACAGAAATACACTGAAGCTTTCTTT
J gene: TRBJ1-3; clone size: once; D gene: TRBD1; V gene: TRBV7-2; CDR3 protein: CASSLARTGDGNTIYF; CDR3 DNA: TGTGCCAGCAGCTTAGCCCGGACAGGGGACGGAAACACCATATATTTT
J gene: TRBJ1-1; clone size: .; D gene: .; V gene: TRBV6-1; CDR3 protein: CASTYSGGTEAFF; CDR3 DNA: TGTGCCAGCACTTACAGCGGGGGGACTGAAGCTTTCTTT
J gene: TRBJ1-3; clone size: .; D gene: .; V gene: TRBV6-5; CDR3 protein: CASSYSLEGNTIYF; CDR3 DNA: TGTGCCAGCAGTTACTCGCTTGAGGGAAACACCATATATTTT
J gene: TRBJ1-5; clone size: .; D gene: TRBD1; V gene: TRBV9; CDR3 protein: CASSTWTGVDQPQHF; CDR3 DNA: TGTGCCAGCAGCACCTGGACAGGGGTGGATCAGCCCCAGCATTTT
J gene: TRBJ1-4; clone size: .; D gene: .; V gene: TRBV5-1; CDR3 protein: CASSPTYQGITTNEKLFF; CDR3 DNA: TGCGCCAGCAGCCCGACTTATCAGGGGATAACAACTAATGAAAAACTGTTTTTT
J gene: TRBJ2-7; clone size: .; D gene: TRBD1; V gene: TRBV19; CDR3 protein: CASSSPGQTYEQYF; CDR3 DNA: TGTGCCAGTAGTTCCCCGGGACAGACCTACGAGCAGTACTTC